The entry below gives a single T cell receptor beta chain sequence along with its context. Antigen: not known. With 0 bases clipped from V and 4 bases from J, the junction kept 3 bases outside the gene matches. This CDR3 spans 15 amino acids. Germline V CDR1 and CDR2: KGHSY, FQNENV. The source of the sample is a study of cytomegalovirus exposure and HLA in healthy donors. Study at large: Of several hundred genotyped donors, about 81% grouped in the Caucasian-associated ancestry cluster.

Use of 60 Vbeta and 13 Jbeta primers characterized the PCR. Clones were sequenced by immunoSEQ multiplex PCR, and TCRdb holds only the in-frame ones, with some missing. This sample yields 130,000 or so clones, of which 75% are seen a single time; 3.3% belongs to the top ten. Notes on the study in general: A list of approximately 160 TCR beta chains associated with cytomegalovirus was given.

This clonotype was obtained from a man aged 35 to 55 in good health and CMV-seronegative. The sample was PBMCs. The V gene is TRBV16, the J gene TRBJ2-7; 10 bases map to TRBD2. In DNA, the CDR3 is TGTGCCAGCAGCCAATCTAGCGGGGGGCGTTACGAGCAGTACTTC. Residues: CASSQSSGGRYEQYF. The whole variable domain, filled in from reference TRBV16 and TRBJ2-7, reads GEEVAQTPKHLVRGEGQKAKLYCAPIKGHSYVFWYQQVLKNEFKFLISFQNENVFDETGMPKERFSAKCLPNSPCSLEIQATKLEDSAVYFCASSQSSGGRYEQYFGPGTRLTVT.